This record covers a single T cell receptor beta chain. The antigen is undetermined. PCR employed 60 Vbeta and 13 Jbeta primers. TCRdb's copy holds only in-frame clones and misses some; the assay was immunoSEQ multiplex PCR. There are roughly 36,000 clones in the sample, with around 3.2% held by the top ten. The record originates from a study of cytomegalovirus exposure and HLA in healthy donors. General observations from the study: Most TCR beta V segments were productive about 90% or about 30% of the time in an earlier analysis. An Asian-associated ancestry cluster reportedly showed fewer N-insertions than the roughly 700-donor mean in a later analysis. The study designated 150 to 200 TCR beta chains cytomegalovirus-associated.

This CDR3 is 15 amino acids long. The V end lost 1 base, the J end lost 4 bases, and 13 bases lay between the germline ends. CDR1 is SNHLY, CDR2 FYNNEI, per germline. The TCR originated in a woman in her twenties or thirties in good health and CMV-seropositive. Material for sequencing was PBMCs. The rearrangement uses TRBV2 and TRBJ1-2; D ambiguous. CDR3 amino acids: CASSEDTPVPYGYTF. The CDR3 DNA sequence: TGTGCCAGCAGTGAAGACACCCCCGTCCCCTATGGCTACACCTTC.